Listed below are T cell receptor beta chains from one sample, sequenced in a study of cytomegalovirus exposure and HLA in healthy donors. Libraries were prepared by immunoSEQ multiplex PCR; TCRdb keeps only in-frame clonotypes and omits some of them. The sample lists some 150,000 clones, 85% to 90% occurring once. Material: PBMCs. The receptors originated from a woman aged 18-30 years in good health and CMV-seropositive. Both conserved end residues are part of each CDR3. A D gene is named only where the DNA matches it firmly. The size field is filled for only some rows; it gives once, few, many or a size class.

cdr3_length: 14; j_call: TRBJ2-5; d_call: NA; clone_size: NA; v_call: TRBV5-1; cdr3_nt: TGCGCCAGCAGCTTTACTAGTTATACAGAGACCCAGTACTTC; cdr3_aa: CASSFTSYTETQYF
cdr3_length: 16; j_call: TRBJ2-7; d_call: TRBD2; clone_size: NA; v_call: TRBV5-4; cdr3_nt: TGTGCCAGCAGCTCCGGACGGGGGGTAAGCTCCTACGAGCAGTACTTC; cdr3_aa: CASSSGRGVSSYEQYF
cdr3_length: 14; j_call: TRBJ1-2; d_call: TRBD1; clone_size: NA; v_call: TRBV18; cdr3_nt: TGTGCCAGCTCACTAGGACAGGGCGGCTATGGCTACACCTTC; cdr3_aa: CASSLGQGGYGYTF
cdr3_length: 16; j_call: TRBJ1-2; d_call: NA; clone_size: NA; v_call: TRBV30; cdr3_nt: TGTGCCTGGAACCTTCCCGGGTCCTCCCCGAAGGATGGCTACACCTTC; cdr3_aa: CAWNLPGSSPKDGYTF
cdr3_length: 15; j_call: TRBJ1-3; d_call: NA; clone_size: NA; v_call: TRBV19; cdr3_nt: TGTGCCAGCCGCCCCGACAGGTTCTCTGGAAACACCATATATTTT; cdr3_aa: CASRPDRFSGNTIYF
cdr3_length: 18; j_call: TRBJ2-1; d_call: TRBD2; clone_size: NA; v_call: TRBV10-1; cdr3_nt: TGCGCCAGCAGCCGATTCGGGGGCTCGGGACTAGCGGACAATGAGCAGTTCTTC; cdr3_aa: CASSRFGGSGLADNEQFF
cdr3_length: 17; j_call: TRBJ2-7; d_call: TRBD2; clone_size: NA; v_call: TRBV5-6; cdr3_nt: TGTGCCAGCAGCATTGGACTAGCGGGAGTATCGCGCTACGAGCAGTACTTC; cdr3_aa: CASSIGLAGVSRYEQYF
cdr3_length: 12; j_call: TRBJ1-2; d_call: NA; clone_size: NA; v_call: TRBV2; cdr3_nt: TGTGCCAGGGGCCGACAGGCATATGGCTACACCTTC; cdr3_aa: CARGRQAYGYTF
cdr3_length: 13; j_call: TRBJ1-2; d_call: TRBD1; clone_size: NA; v_call: TRBV30; cdr3_nt: TGTGCCTGGAGAGGACAGGTTTCCTTGGGCTACACCTTC; cdr3_aa: CAWRGQVSLGYTF
cdr3_length: 14; j_call: TRBJ1-2; d_call: TRBD1; clone_size: NA; v_call: TRBV6-1; cdr3_nt: TGTGCCAGCAGGTTTGACAGGGGAACCTATGGCTACACCTTC; cdr3_aa: CASRFDRGTYGYTF
cdr3_length: 16; j_call: TRBJ2-2; d_call: NA; clone_size: NA; v_call: TRBV19; cdr3_nt: TGTGCCAGTGGAAAGCTAGGGAGAACGAACACCGGGGAGCTGTTTTTT; cdr3_aa: CASGKLGRTNTGELFF
cdr3_length: 13; j_call: TRBJ1-5; d_call: NA; clone_size: NA; v_call: TRBV6-5; cdr3_nt: TGTGCCAGCAAGAACGGGGGCAATCAGCCCCAGCATTTT; cdr3_aa: CASKNGGNQPQHF
cdr3_length: 15; j_call: TRBJ2-5; d_call: TRBD2; clone_size: NA; v_call: TRBV10-3; cdr3_nt: TGTGCGACGGGAAACGAGGCGGGAGGTCGGGAGACCCAGTACTTC; cdr3_aa: CATGNEAGGRETQYF
cdr3_length: 13; j_call: TRBJ2-3; d_call: NA; clone_size: NA; v_call: TRBV5-1; cdr3_nt: TGCGCCAGCAGAGCAGGTGGCACAGATACGCAGTATTTT; cdr3_aa: CASRAGGTDTQYF
cdr3_length: 17; j_call: TRBJ2-7; d_call: TRBD2; clone_size: NA; v_call: TRBV5-1; cdr3_nt: TGCGCCAGCAGCTTGGCCGTTTTAGCTAGCGGGGACTACGAGCAGTACTTC; cdr3_aa: CASSLAVLASGDYEQYF
cdr3_length: 14; j_call: TRBJ1-5; d_call: TRBD1; clone_size: few; v_call: TRBV7-8; cdr3_nt: TGTGCCAGCAGCCCAGGGACAGTAAATCAGCCCCAGCATTTT; cdr3_aa: CASSPGTVNQPQHF
cdr3_length: 16; j_call: TRBJ2-7; d_call: TRBD2; clone_size: once; v_call: TRBV4-3; cdr3_nt: TGCGCCAGCAGCCAAGGCCTAGCGGGAGGGTCCTACGAGCAGTACTTC; cdr3_aa: CASSQGLAGGSYEQYF
cdr3_length: 13; j_call: TRBJ1-4; d_call: NA; clone_size: NA; v_call: TRBV29-1; cdr3_nt: TGCAGCGTTTCAACAGGGCTTGGAGAAAAACTGTTTTTT; cdr3_aa: CSVSTGLGEKLFF
cdr3_length: 16; j_call: TRBJ2-3; d_call: TRBD2; clone_size: NA; v_call: TRBV10-1; cdr3_nt: TGCGCCAGCAGTGAGCTCGCGGCGGGAGTAGGAGATACGCAGTATTTT; cdr3_aa: CASSELAAGVGDTQYF
cdr3_length: 13; j_call: TRBJ2-7; d_call: TRBD1; clone_size: NA; v_call: TRBV12-5; cdr3_nt: TGTGCTAGTGAGGGGGCTTCCTCCTACGAGCAGTACTTC; cdr3_aa: CASEGASSYEQYF
cdr3_length: 15; j_call: TRBJ2-7; d_call: NA; clone_size: NA; v_call: TRBV11-2; cdr3_nt: TGTGCCAGCAGCTCCCGGCGAGAGGGTGCCTACGAGCAGTACTTC; cdr3_aa: CASSSRREGAYEQYF
cdr3_length: 12; j_call: TRBJ2-7; d_call: NA; clone_size: NA; v_call: TRBV27; cdr3_nt: TGTGCCAGCAGTAAGGACAGCTACGAGCAGTACTTC; cdr3_aa: CASSKDSYEQYF
cdr3_length: 14; j_call: TRBJ1-2; d_call: NA; clone_size: few; v_call: TRBV7-8; cdr3_nt: TGTGCCAGCAGCCCGGACCAGGGGAACTATGGCTACACCTTC; cdr3_aa: CASSPDQGNYGYTF
cdr3_length: 15; j_call: TRBJ1-1; d_call: TRBD1; clone_size: NA; v_call: TRBV6-5; cdr3_nt: TGTGCCAGCAGTTCGAGGACAGGAATGAACACTGAAGCTTTCTTT; cdr3_aa: CASSSRTGMNTEAFF
cdr3_length: 14; j_call: TRBJ2-7; d_call: NA; clone_size: NA; v_call: TRBV19; cdr3_nt: TGTGCCAGTAGTATCTCCCCCGGCTCCTACGAGCAGTACTTC; cdr3_aa: CASSISPGSYEQYF
cdr3_length: 15; j_call: TRBJ2-1; d_call: TRBD2; clone_size: NA; v_call: TRBV5-1; cdr3_nt: TGCGCCAGCAGCTCTGGACTAGCGGGAGTCGGTGAGCAGTTCTTC; cdr3_aa: CASSSGLAGVGEQFF
cdr3_length: 15; j_call: TRBJ2-3; d_call: TRBD1; clone_size: NA; v_call: TRBV9; cdr3_nt: TGTGCCAGCAGCCATGGACAGGGGAGCACAGATACGCAGTATTTT; cdr3_aa: CASSHGQGSTDTQYF
cdr3_length: 14; j_call: TRBJ2-7; d_call: NA; clone_size: few; v_call: TRBV6-6; cdr3_nt: TGTGCCAGCAGTTATGACAGATCGTCGATTGAGCAGTACTTC; cdr3_aa: CASSYDRSSIEQYF
cdr3_length: 15; j_call: TRBJ2-1; d_call: TRBD2; clone_size: NA; v_call: TRBV6-1; cdr3_nt: TGTGCCAGCAGTGAGGGACTAGCGTCCTACAATGAGCAGTTCTTC; cdr3_aa: CASSEGLASYNEQFF
cdr3_length: 15; j_call: TRBJ2-7; d_call: NA; clone_size: NA; v_call: TRBV10-3; cdr3_nt: TGTGCCATCAGTGATCTTTTGGGGGGACTGGTTGAGCAGTACTTC; cdr3_aa: CAISDLLGGLVEQYF
cdr3_length: 16; j_call: TRBJ1-1; d_call: NA; clone_size: NA; v_call: TRBV7-9; cdr3_nt: TGTGCCAGCAGCTTACGCGGGGGCGCAGGGAACACTGAAGCTTTCTTT; cdr3_aa: CASSLRGGAGNTEAFF